The sample holds many counts of the clone carrying this TCR beta chain. Its antigen is currently unknown. The sample is drawn from a study of neurological immune-mediated disorders. After removal of 1 base from V and 0 bases from J, the junction contained 9 bases not matched to a gene. The germline gives CDR1 DFQATT, CDR2 SNEGSKA (reference sequence). This CDR3 is built from 17 residues. Whole-study findings and limits: While HTLV-1-associated myelopathy showed the greatest TCR clonal expansion, multiple sclerosis showed the least, falling below healthy controls. Expanded clones shared no identical CDR3 amino acid sequences across subjects, which suggested private TCR-beta repertoires in all groups.

cDNA synthesis was performed by 5'RACE with 10-nucleotide random UMIs. TCRdb ran MiXCR on the 5' RACE reads and lists one entry per CDR3 protein. This sample has some 50,000 distinct CDR3 sequences, with about a quarter found just once. Unsorted libraries were prepared from 2 million PBMCs that had been stored at -80 C. V is TRBV20-1 and J is TRBJ2-1; 7 nucleotides line up with TRBD2. The sample comprised PBMCs. This clonotype was sampled from a woman aged 70-85 years in good health. The CDR3 protein is CSARVASGSPSYNEQFF. For the CDR3, the DNA is TGCAGTGCTAGAGTGGCTAGCGGTAGCCCCTCCTACAATGAGCAGTTCTTC.